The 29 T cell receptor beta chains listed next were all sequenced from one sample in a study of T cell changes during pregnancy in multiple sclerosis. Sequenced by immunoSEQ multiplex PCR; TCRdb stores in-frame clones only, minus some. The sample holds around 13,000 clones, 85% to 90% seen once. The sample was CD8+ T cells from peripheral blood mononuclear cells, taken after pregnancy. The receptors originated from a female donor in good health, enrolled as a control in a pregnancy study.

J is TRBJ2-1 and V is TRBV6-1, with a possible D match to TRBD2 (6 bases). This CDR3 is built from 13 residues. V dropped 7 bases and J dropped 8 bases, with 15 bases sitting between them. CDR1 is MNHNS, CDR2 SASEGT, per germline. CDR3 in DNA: TGTGCCAGCACCACCGTGGGGGAGGATGAGCAGTTCTTC. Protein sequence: CASTTVGEDEQFF.

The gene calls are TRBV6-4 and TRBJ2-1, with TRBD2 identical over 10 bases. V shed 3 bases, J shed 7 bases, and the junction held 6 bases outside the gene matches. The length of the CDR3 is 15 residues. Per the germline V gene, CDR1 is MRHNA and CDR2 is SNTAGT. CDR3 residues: CASSESGGAVNEQFF. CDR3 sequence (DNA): TGTGCCAGCAGTGAAAGCGGGGGGGCGGTTAATGAGCAGTTCTTC.

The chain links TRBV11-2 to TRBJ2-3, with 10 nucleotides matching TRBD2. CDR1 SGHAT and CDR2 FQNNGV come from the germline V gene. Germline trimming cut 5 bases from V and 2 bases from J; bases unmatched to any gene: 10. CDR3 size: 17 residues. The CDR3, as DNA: TGTGCCAGCAGCGATGGCACTAGCGGGGTTTTCACAGATACGCAGTATTTT. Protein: CASSDGTSGVFTDTQYF.

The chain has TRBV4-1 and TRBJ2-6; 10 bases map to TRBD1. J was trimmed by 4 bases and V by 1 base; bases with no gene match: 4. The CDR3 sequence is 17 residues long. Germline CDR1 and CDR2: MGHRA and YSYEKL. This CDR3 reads CASSQGTGGYGANVLTF. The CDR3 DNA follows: TGCGCCAGCAGCCAAGGGACAGGGGGATACGGGGCCAACGTCCTGACTTTC.

CDR3 DNA sequence: TGTGCCAGCAGTGACGTCGGACGGGGCTCCTACAATGAGCAGTTCTTC. As protein: CASSDVGRGSYNEQFF. The chain recombines TRBV6-4 with TRBJ2-1, with D perhaps TRBD2 (5 bases). Trimming took 2 bases from V and 0 from J, leaving 11 bases between them. Germline V lookup: CDR1 MRHNA, CDR2 SNTAGT. The CDR3 spans 16 residues.

CDR3 amino acids: CASSLTGTGVYGYTF. CDR3 coding DNA: TGTGCCAGCAGCCTAACCGGGACAGGGGTGTATGGCTACACCTTC. V gene TRBV14 combines with J gene TRBJ1-2, with 10 bases matching TRBD1. The CDR3 contains 15 residues. Losses at the gene ends were 4 bases for V and 5 bases for J; bases not matched to a gene: 7. Germline lookup yields CDR1 SGHDN and CDR2 FVKESK.

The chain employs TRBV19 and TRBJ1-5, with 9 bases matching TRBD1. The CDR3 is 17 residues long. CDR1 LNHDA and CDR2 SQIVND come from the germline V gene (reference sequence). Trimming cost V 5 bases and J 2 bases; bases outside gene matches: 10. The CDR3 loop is CASSARTGEFGNQPQHF. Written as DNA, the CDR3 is TGTGCCAGTAGTGCCCGGACAGGGGAATTTGGCAATCAGCCCCAGCATTTT. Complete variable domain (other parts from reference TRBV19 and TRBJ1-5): DGGITQSPKYLFRKEGQNVTLSCEQNLNHDAMYWYRQDPGQGLRLIYYSQIVNDFQKGDIAEGYSVSREKKESFPLTVTSAQKNPTAFYLCASSARTGEFGNQPQHFGDGTRLSIL.

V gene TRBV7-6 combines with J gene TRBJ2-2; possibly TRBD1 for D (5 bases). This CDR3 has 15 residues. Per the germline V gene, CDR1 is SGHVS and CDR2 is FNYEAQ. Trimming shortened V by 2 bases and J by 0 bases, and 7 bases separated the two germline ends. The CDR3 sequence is CASSLSGSNTGELFF. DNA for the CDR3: TGTGCCAGCAGCTTATCAGGGTCGAACACCGGGGAGCTGTTTTTT. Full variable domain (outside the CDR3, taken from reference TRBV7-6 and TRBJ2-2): GAGVSQSPRYKVTKRGQDVALRCDPISGHVSLYWYRQALGQGPEFLTYFNYEAQQDKSGLPNDRFSAERPEGSISTLTIQRTEQRDSAMYRCASSLSGSNTGELFFGEGSRLTVL.

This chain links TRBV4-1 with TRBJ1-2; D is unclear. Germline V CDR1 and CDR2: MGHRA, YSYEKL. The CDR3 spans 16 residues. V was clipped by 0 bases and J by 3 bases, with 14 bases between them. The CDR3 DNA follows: TGCGCCAGCAGCCAAGATCATCCAGGTATCGACTATGGCTACACCTTC. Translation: CASSQDHPGIDYGYTF.

CDR3 sequence reads: CASSELVFGPTEAFF. As DNA, the CDR3 is TGTGCCAGCAGTGAATTAGTATTTGGGCCGACTGAAGCTTTCTTT. V and J are TRBV25-1 and TRBJ1-1, with D unclear. CDR1 MGHDK and CDR2 SYGVNS come from the germline V gene. This CDR3 contains 15 residues. The V end lost 1 base, the J end lost 5 bases, and 14 bases lay between the germline ends.

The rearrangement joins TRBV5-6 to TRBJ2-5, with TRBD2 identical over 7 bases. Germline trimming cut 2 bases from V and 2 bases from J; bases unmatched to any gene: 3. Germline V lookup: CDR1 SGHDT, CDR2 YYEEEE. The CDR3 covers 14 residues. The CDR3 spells CASSFASGQETQYF. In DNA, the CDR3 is TGTGCCAGCAGCTTCGCTAGCGGACAAGAGACCCAGTACTTC. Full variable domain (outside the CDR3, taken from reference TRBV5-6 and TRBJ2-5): DAGVTQSPTHLIKTRGQQVTLRCSPKSGHDTVSWYQQALGQGPQFIFQYYEEEERQRGNFPDRFSGHQFPNYSSELNVNALLLGDSALYLCASSFASGQETQYFGPGTRLLVL.

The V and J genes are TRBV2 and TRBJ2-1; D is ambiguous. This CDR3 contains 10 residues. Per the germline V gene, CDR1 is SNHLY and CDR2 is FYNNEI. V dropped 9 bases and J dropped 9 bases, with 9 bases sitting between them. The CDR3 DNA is TGTGCCAGTGAACTTGGTGAGCAGTTCTTC. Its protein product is CASELGEQFF. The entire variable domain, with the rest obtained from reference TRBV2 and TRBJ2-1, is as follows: EPEVTQTPSHQVTQMGQEVILRCVPISNHLYFYWYRQILGQKVEFLVSFYNNEISEKSEIFDDQFSVERPDGSNFTLKIRSTKLEDSAMYFCASELGEQFFGPGTRLTVL.

In nucleotides, the CDR3 is TGTGCCAGCAGCCTGGGTAGGGACAGGGGGTCCTACGAGCAGTACTTC. Protein: CASSLGRDRGSYEQYF. This chain joins TRBV7-8 and TRBJ2-7, with TRBD1 identical over 11 bases. Per the germline V gene, CDR1 is SGHVS and CDR2 is FQNEAQ. V shed 5 bases, J shed 1 base, and the junction held 7 bases outside the gene matches. CDR3 length: 16 residues.

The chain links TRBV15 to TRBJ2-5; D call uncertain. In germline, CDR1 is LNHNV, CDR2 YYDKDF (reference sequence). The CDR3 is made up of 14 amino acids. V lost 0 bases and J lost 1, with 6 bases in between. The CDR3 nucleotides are TGTGCCACCAGCAGAGATGATAGCCAAGAGACCCAGTACTTC. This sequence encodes CATSRDDSQETQYF.

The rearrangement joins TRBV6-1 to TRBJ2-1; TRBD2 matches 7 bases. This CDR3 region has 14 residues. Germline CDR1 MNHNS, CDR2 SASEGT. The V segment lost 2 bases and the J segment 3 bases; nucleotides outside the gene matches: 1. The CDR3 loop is CASSESSGYNEQFF. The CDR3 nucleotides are TGTGCCAGCAGTGAATCTAGCGGCTACAATGAGCAGTTCTTC.

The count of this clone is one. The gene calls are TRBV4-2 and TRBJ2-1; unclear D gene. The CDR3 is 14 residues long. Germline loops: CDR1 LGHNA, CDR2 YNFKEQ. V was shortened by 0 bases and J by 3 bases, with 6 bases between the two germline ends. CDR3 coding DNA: TGTGCCAGCAGCCAAGAGTCGGGCTACAATGAGCAGTTCTTC. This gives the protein CASSQESGYNEQFF.

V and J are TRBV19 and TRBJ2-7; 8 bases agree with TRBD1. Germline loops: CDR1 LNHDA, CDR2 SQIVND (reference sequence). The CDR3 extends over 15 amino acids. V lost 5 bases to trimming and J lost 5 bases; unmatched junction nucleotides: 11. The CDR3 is CASSSRTGMDDEQYF. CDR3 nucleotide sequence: TGTGCCAGTAGTTCAAGGACAGGGATGGACGACGAGCAGTACTTC.

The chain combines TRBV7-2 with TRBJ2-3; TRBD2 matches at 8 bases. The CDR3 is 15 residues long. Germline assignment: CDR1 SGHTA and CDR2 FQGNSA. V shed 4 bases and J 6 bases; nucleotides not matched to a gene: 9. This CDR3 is CASSSLSGMSDTQYF. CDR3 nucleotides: TGTGCCAGCAGCTCGCTTAGCGGGATGAGTGATACGCAGTATTTT.

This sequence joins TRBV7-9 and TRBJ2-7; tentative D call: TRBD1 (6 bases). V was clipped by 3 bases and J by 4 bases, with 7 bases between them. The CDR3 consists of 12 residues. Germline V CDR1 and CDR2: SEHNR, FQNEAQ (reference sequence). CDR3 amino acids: CASSLGAYEQYF. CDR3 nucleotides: TGTGCCAGCAGCTTGGGGGCATACGAGCAGTACTTC.

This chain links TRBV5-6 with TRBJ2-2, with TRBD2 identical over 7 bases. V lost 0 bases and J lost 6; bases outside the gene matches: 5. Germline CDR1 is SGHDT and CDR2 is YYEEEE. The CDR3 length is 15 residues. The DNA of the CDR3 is TGTGCCAGCAGCTTGGTCGGACTAGTGGCCGGGGAGCTGTTTTTT. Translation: CASSLVGLVAGELFF.

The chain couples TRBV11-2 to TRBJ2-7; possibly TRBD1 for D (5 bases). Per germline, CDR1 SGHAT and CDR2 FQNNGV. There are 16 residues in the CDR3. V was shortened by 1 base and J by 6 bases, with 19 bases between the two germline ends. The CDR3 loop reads CASSLGRAKGFVEQYF. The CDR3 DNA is TGTGCCAGCAGCTTAGGCAGGGCCAAGGGGTTTGTCGAGCAGTACTTC. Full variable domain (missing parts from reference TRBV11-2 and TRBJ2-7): EAGVAQSPRYKIIEKRQSVAFWCNPISGHATLYWYQQILGQGPKLLIQFQNNGVVDDSQLPKDRFSAERLKGVDSTLKIQPAKLEDSAVYLCASSLGRAKGFVEQYFGPGTRLTVT.

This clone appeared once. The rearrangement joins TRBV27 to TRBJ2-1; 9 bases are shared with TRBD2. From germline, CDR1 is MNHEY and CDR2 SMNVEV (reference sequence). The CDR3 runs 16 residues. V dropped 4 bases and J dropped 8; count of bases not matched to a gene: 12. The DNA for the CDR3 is TGTGCCAGCAGTTCCCCACTGGCGGGGGGGAGGTATGAGCAGTTCTTC. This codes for CASSSPLAGGRYEQFF.

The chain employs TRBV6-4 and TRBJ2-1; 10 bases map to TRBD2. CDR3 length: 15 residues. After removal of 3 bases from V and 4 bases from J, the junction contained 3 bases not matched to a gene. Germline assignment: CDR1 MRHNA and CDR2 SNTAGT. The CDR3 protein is CASSEKREGYNEQFF. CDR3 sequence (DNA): TGTGCCAGCAGTGAAAAGCGGGAGGGATACAATGAGCAGTTCTTC.

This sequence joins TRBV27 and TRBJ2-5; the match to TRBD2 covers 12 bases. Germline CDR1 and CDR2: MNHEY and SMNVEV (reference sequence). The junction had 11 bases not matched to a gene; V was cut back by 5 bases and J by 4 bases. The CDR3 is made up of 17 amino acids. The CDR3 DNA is TGTGCCAGCAGTCCGGAATGGACTAGCGGGATTGTAGAGACCCAGTACTTC. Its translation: CASSPEWTSGIVETQYF.

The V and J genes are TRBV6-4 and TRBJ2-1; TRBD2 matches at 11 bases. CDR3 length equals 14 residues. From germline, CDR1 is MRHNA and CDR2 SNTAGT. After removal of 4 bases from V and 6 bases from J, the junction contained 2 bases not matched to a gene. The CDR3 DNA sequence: TGTGCCAGCAGTGTTAGCGGGGGGGCCAATGAGCAGTTCTTC. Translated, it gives CASSVSGGANEQFF.

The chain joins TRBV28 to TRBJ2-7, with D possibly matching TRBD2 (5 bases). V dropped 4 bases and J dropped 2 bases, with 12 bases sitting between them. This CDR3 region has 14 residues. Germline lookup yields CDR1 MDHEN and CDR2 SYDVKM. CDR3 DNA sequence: TGTGCCAGCAGTTACGCAGCGGTCCCCTACGAGCAGTACTTC. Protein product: CASSYAAVPYEQYF. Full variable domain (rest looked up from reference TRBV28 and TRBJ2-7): DVKVTQSSRYLVKRTGEKVFLECVQDMDHENMFWYRQDPGLGLRLIYFSYDVKMKEKGDIPEGYSVSREKKERFSLILESASTNQTSMYLCASSYAAVPYEQYFGPGTRLTVT.

CDR3: CASSYDRVNTIYF. The CDR3 nucleotides read TGTGCCAGCAGTTACGACAGGGTAAACACCATATATTTT. V gene TRBV6-6 combines with J gene TRBJ1-3, with 7 bases that match TRBD1. Germline V gene lookup returns CDR1 MNHNY and CDR2 SVGAGI (reference sequence). The CDR3 is 13 amino acids. With 2 bases clipped from V and 6 bases from J, the junction kept 1 base outside the gene matches.

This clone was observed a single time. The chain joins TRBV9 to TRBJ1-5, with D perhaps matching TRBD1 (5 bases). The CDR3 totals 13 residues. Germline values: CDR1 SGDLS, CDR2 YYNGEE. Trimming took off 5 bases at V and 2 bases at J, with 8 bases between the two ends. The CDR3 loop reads CASSVTGNQPQHF. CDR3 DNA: TGTGCCAGCAGTGTGACAGGCAATCAGCCCCAGCATTTT. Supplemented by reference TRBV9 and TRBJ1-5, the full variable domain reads DSGVTQTPKHLITATGQRVTLRCSPRSGDLSVYWYQQSLDQGLQFLIQYYNGEERAKGNILERFSAQQFPDLHSELNLSSLELGDSALYFCASSVTGNQPQHFGDGTRLSIL.

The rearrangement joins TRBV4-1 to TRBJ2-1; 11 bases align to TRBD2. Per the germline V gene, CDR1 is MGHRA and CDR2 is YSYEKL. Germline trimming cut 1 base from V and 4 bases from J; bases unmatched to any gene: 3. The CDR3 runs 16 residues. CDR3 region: CASSQAGLAEYNEQFF. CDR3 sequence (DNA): TGCGCCAGCAGCCAAGCGGGACTAGCGGAATACAATGAGCAGTTCTTC.